A single sample is the source of the 21 T cell receptor beta chains below, sequenced in a study of siplizumab effects on memory and regulatory T cells. Measured with immunoSEQ multiplex PCR; TCRdb has only the in-frame clones, and not every one. The table records 94,000 or so clones, 93% of them present only once. Source material: CD8+ T cells sorted from blood. The origin of the receptors is a human donor in good health.

The V and J genes are TRBV11-2 and TRBJ2-7; 8 nucleotides line up with TRBD1. CDR1 and CDR2 (germline): SGHAT, FQNNGV. The CDR3 is 14 residues long. V lost 4 bases and J lost 7; bases outside the gene matches: 9. CDR3 bases: TGTGCCAGCAGCTCCGGGACAGGTGTTCGGGAGCAGTACTTC. Translation: CASSSGTGVREQYF.

The V gene is TRBV7-9, the J gene TRBJ2-3, with TRBD2 identical over 8 bases. In germline, CDR1 is SEHNR, CDR2 FQNEAQ (reference sequence). Losses at the gene ends were 4 bases for V and 1 base for J; bases not matched to a gene: 7. The CDR3 length is 16 residues. CDR3 coding DNA: TGTGCCAGCAGCTCACCAGCGGGAGTAGGCACAGATACGCAGTATTTT. Amino acids: CASSSPAGVGTDTQYF.

The chain couples TRBV7-6 to TRBJ1-2; 7 bases are a match to TRBD1. This CDR3 comprises 11 residues. CDR1 and CDR2 from the germline V gene are SGHVS and FNYEAQ. Trimming removed 5 bases from V and 6 bases from J; junction bases left unmatched: 0. In nucleotides, the CDR3 is TGTGCCAGCAGCACAGGGGATGGCTACACCTTC. Protein: CASSTGDGYTF. Complete variable domain (other parts from reference TRBV7-6 and TRBJ1-2): GAGVSQSPRYKVTKRGQDVALRCDPISGHVSLYWYRQALGQGPEFLTYFNYEAQQDKSGLPNDRFSAERPEGSISTLTIQRTEQRDSAMYRCASSTGDGYTFGSGTRLTVV.

The CDR3 sequence is CASAPPTGEFYNEQFF. CDR3 in DNA: TGTGCCAGCGCCCCACCGACAGGAGAATTTTACAATGAGCAGTTCTTC. This chain uses TRBV7-9 with TRBJ2-1; D might be TRBD1 (6 bases). The germline gives CDR1 SEHNR, CDR2 FQNEAQ (reference sequence). The CDR3 runs 16 residues. The germline V and J ends were trimmed by 8 bases and 4 bases, with 21 bases remaining between them.

Turning to this clone: Other nucleotide sequences from this sample produce the same CDR3. V is TRBV7-9 and J is TRBJ1-1; D is unclear. Trimming took off 4 bases at V and 4 bases at J, with 4 bases between the two ends. Per germline, CDR1 SEHNR and CDR2 FQNEAQ (reference sequence). The CDR3 has 11 residues. CDR3 DNA sequence: TGTGCCAGCAGCTCAAGCACTGAAGCTTTCTTT. Amino acid sequence: CASSSSTEAFF.

The gene calls are TRBV7-8 and TRBJ1-5; no reliable D call. CDR1 and CDR2 (germline): SGHVS, FQNEAQ. The CDR3 consists of 16 residues. V gave up 3 bases and J gave up 0 bases, with 12 bases separating them. In DNA form, the CDR3 reads TGTGCCAGCAGCTTGGGAGAGGTAAATAGCAATCAGCCCCAGCATTTT. As protein: CASSLGEVNSNQPQHF.

The rearrangement uses TRBV7-9 and TRBJ2-7; no clear D gene. The CDR3 extends over 11 amino acids. Germline CDR1 SEHNR, CDR2 FQNEAQ (reference sequence). Trimming removed 1 base at V and 6 bases at J, with 4 bases between. The DNA for the CDR3 is TGTGCCAGCAGCTTAGAGCTCGAGCAGTACTTC. This encodes CASSLELEQYF.

This clone was found once. The chain is built from TRBV19 and TRBJ1-2, with D maybe TRBD1 (5 bases). This CDR3 is 12 amino acids long. CDR1 LNHDA and CDR2 SQIVND come from the germline V gene (reference sequence). Between the trimmed V and J ends, which lost 6 bases and 3 bases, there was a span of 8 bases. CDR3 protein: CASRGEYYGYTF. The DNA of the CDR3 is TGTGCCAGTAGAGGGGAGTACTATGGCTACACCTTC. The entire variable domain, with the rest obtained from reference TRBV19 and TRBJ1-2, is as follows: DGGITQSPKYLFRKEGQNVTLSCEQNLNHDAMYWYRQDPGQGLRLIYYSQIVNDFQKGDIAEGYSVSREKKESFPLTVTSAQKNPTAFYLCASRGEYYGYTFGSGTRLTVV.

The chain carries TRBV11-3 and TRBJ1-1, with a possible D match to TRBD1 (5 bases). Trimming cost V 4 bases and J 1 base, with 7 bases left between them. The CDR3 has 13 residues. Germline CDR1 reads SGHNT; CDR2 reads YENEEA. This CDR3 reads CASSWDRNTEAFF. As DNA, the CDR3 is TGTGCCAGCAGCTGGGACCGGAACACTGAAGCTTTCTTT.

The chain is built from TRBV29-1 and TRBJ1-2; D uncertain. In germline, CDR1 is SQVTM, CDR2 ANQGSEA. The V gene lost 7 bases and the J gene lost 2 bases, with 11 bases spanning the gap. The CDR3 extends over 12 amino acids. Here the CDR3 reads CSATELNYGYTF. DNA for the CDR3: TGCAGCGCCACAGAACTGAACTATGGCTACACCTTC.

V and J are TRBV13 and TRBJ2-3; no clear D. CDR1 PRHDT and CDR2 FYEKMQ come from the germline V gene (reference sequence). V gave up 2 bases and J gave up 2 bases, with 5 bases separating them. The CDR3 runs 13 residues. As DNA, the CDR3 is TGTGCCAGCAGCTTACTAGACACAGATACGCAGTATTTT. Translating it yields CASSLLDTDTQYF.

The gene calls are TRBV27 and TRBJ2-3; 9 bases line up with TRBD2. The germline V gene encodes CDR1 MNHEY and CDR2 SMNVEV (reference sequence). The CDR3 is 15 amino acids. V trimming: 4 bases; J trimming: 2 bases; junction bases outside the gene matches: 4. The CDR3 here is CASSSGTSFTDTQYF. The DNA of the CDR3 is TGTGCCAGCAGTTCCGGGACTAGCTTCACAGATACGCAGTATTTT.

This chain connects TRBV6-1 to TRBJ1-6, with D uncertain. The CDR3 runs 18 residues. In germline, CDR1 is MNHNS, CDR2 SASEGT. V was shortened by 0 bases and J by 0 bases, with 12 bases between the two germline ends. The CDR3 DNA reads as TGTGCCAGCAGTGAAGCGCGGCATTTCAGCTCCTATAATTCACCCCTCCACTTT. Amino acid sequence: CASSEARHFSSYNSPLHF.

The rearrangement links TRBV7-2 to TRBJ2-1; 8 bases fit TRBD2. The length of the CDR3 is 16 residues. J lost 6 bases, V lost 5 bases, and 12 bases had no gene match. Germline CDR1 reads SGHTA; CDR2 reads FQGNSA. The DNA for the CDR3 is TGTGCCAGCAGCGACCGGACTAGCCTAGTTCGCAATGAGCAGTTCTTC. This codes for CASSDRTSLVRNEQFF. Looking up the rest from reference TRBV7-2 and TRBJ2-1 gives the full variable domain: GAGVSQSPSNKVTEKGKDVELRCDPISGHTALYWYRQSLGQGLEFLIYFQGNSAPDKSGLPSDRFSAERTGGSVSTLTIQRTQQEDSAVYLCASSDRTSLVRNEQFFGPGTRLTVL.

The chain combines TRBV27 with TRBJ2-1; TRBD2 might be the D (6 bases). This CDR3 region has 15 residues. V was clipped by 8 bases and J by 4 bases, with 18 bases between them. Germline V gene sequence: CDR1 MNHEY, CDR2 SMNVEV (reference sequence). The CDR3, as DNA: TGTGCCAGCGCCCCCAGGGTCGGAGGGTACAATGAGCAGTTCTTC. Translation: CASAPRVGGYNEQFF.

The chain couples TRBV29-1 to TRBJ2-2, with a weak D call TRBD1 (7 bases). Trimming removed 6 bases at V and 5 bases at J, with 22 bases between. CDR1 is SQVTM, CDR2 ANQGSEA, per germline. The CDR3 contains 16 residues. The CDR3 sequence: CSVRGAGQKGTGELFF. The DNA for the CDR3 is TGCAGCGTCCGCGGGGCGGGACAGAAGGGGACCGGGGAGCTGTTTTTT.

The chain links TRBV15 to TRBJ2-6; 7 bases map to TRBD2. The CDR3 has 14 amino acids. V trimming: 6 bases; J trimming: 2 bases; junction bases outside the gene matches: 1. Germline V gene sequence: CDR1 LNHNV, CDR2 YYDKDF (reference sequence). The CDR3 DNA is TGTGCCACCAGAAGCGGGACTGGGGCCAACGTCCTGACTTTC. Translated, it gives CATRSGTGANVLTF.

The chain links TRBV6-6 to TRBJ2-1; TRBD1 or TRBD2 may be the D gene (5 bases each). V was cut by 3 bases and J by 8 bases, with 14 bases left in between. The CDR3 has 14 amino acids. The germline V gene encodes CDR1 MNHNY and CDR2 SVGAGI (reference sequence). The CDR3 is CASSYGGRWDEQFF. The DNA for the CDR3 is TGTGCCAGCAGTTATGGGGGAAGGTGGGATGAGCAGTTCTTC.

This chain links TRBV28 with TRBJ1-1; D not certain. This CDR3 is built from 12 residues. Germline CDR1 and CDR2: MDHEN and SYDVKM. V gave up 1 base and J gave up 13 bases, with 13 bases separating them. The CDR3 DNA reads as TGTGCCAGCAGTTTATACCCTAAGGTGGTTTTCTTT. Translated, it gives CASSLYPKVVFF.

V gene TRBV23-1 combines with J gene TRBJ2-7; perhaps TRBD1 as D (6 bases). TRBV23-1 is an ORF, with its function uncertain. V was clipped by 1 base and J by 3 bases, with 10 bases between them. CDR3 length: 14 amino acids. The CDR3 coding sequence is TGCGCCAGCAGTCAATACAGGGAGATCTACGAGCAGTACTTC. As protein: CASSQYREIYEQYF.

The rearrangement links TRBV30 to TRBJ2-2; 11 bases fit TRBD2. Losses at the gene ends were 5 bases for V and 6 bases for J; bases not matched to a gene: 17. CDR1 and CDR2 from the germline V gene are GTSNPN and SVGIG (reference sequence). This CDR3 has 18 amino acids. The CDR3 sequence is CAWGDRLAGGPIPGELFF. DNA for the CDR3: TGTGCCTGGGGAGACCGTTTAGCGGGAGGGCCGATCCCCGGGGAGCTGTTTTTT.